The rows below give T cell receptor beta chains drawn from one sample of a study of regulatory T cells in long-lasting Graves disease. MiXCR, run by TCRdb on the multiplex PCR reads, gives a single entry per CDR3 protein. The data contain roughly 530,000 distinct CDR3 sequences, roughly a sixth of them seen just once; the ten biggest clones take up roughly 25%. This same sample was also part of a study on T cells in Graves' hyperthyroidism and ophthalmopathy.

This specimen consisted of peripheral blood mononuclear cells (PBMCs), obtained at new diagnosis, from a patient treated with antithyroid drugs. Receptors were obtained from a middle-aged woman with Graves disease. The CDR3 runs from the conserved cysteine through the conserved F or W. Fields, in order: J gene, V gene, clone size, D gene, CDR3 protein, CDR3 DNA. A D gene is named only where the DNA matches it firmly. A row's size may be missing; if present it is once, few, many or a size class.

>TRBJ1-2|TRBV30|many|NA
CAWSGPSGNYGYTF
TGTGCCTGGAGTGGACCGAGTGGAAACTATGGCTACACCTTC
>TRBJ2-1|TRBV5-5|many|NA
CASSSPGNEQFF
TGTGCCAGCAGCTCTCCGGGAAATGAGCAGTTCTTC
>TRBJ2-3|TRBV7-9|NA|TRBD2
CASNRTSGGLTQYF
TGTGCCAGCAACCGGACTAGCGGGGGCCTTACGCAGTATTTT
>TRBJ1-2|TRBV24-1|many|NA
CATSNGYGYTF
TGTGCCACCAGCAACGGCTATGGCTACACCTTC
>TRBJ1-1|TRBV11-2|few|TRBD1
CASSSLRTGVMNTEAFF
TGTGCCAGCAGCTCCCTACGGACAGGGGTAATGAACACTGAAGCTTTCTTT
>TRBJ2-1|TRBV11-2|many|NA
CASSWSPGANNEQFF
TGTGCCAGCAGCTGGAGTCCCGGGGCAAACAATGAGCAGTTCTTC
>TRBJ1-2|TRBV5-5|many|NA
CASSLLADQFSYTF
TGTGCCAGCAGCTTGTTGGCAGATCAATTTAGCTACACCTTC
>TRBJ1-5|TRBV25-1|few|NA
CASSELGGNQPQHF
TGTGCCAGCAGTGAACTGGGGGGCAATCAGCCCCAGCATTTT
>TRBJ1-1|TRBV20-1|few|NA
CSANTGWGKTGAFF
TGCAGTGCAAATACAGGGTGGGGAAAAACTGGAGCTTTCTTT
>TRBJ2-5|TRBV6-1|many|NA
CASSEQGETQYF
TGTGCCAGCAGTGAACAAGGGGAGACCCAGTACTTC
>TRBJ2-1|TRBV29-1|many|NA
CSVAFGGGGQTNNEQFF
TGCAGCGTTGCTTTCGGGGGCGGCGGTCAAACAAACAATGAGCAGTTCTTC
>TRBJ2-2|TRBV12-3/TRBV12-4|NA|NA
CASSLRGFWGGTGELFF
TGTGCCAGCAGCTTAAGAGGATTCTGGGGCGGCACCGGGGAGCTGTTTTTT
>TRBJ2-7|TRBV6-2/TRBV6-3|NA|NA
CASSYWQGGTYEQYF
TGTGCCAGCAGTTACTGGCAGGGGGGCACCTACGAGCAGTACTTC
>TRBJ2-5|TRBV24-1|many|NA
CATSVGWKETQYF
TGTGCCACCAGTGTGGGGTGGAAAGAGACCCAGTACTTC
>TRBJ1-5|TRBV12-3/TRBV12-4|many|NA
CASSNQGARPQHF
TGTGCCAGCAGTAATCAGGGTGCTCGGCCCCAGCATTTT